The entry that follows covers one T cell receptor (beta chain) sequence. Its antigen is not known. Cells sorted as Tregs were CD4+, CD25+ and CD127-/low. Trimming removed 3 bases at V and 2 bases at J, with 11 bases between. The CDR3 runs 16 residues. From germline, CDR1 is LNHNV and CDR2 YYDKDF (reference sequence). Semi-nested PCR with Nested Universal Primer A followed constant-region reverse priming of full-length variable regions. Each CDR3 protein gets one entry after TCRdb re-called the 5' RACE reads with MiXCR. The sample holds tens of thousands of distinct CDR3 sequences, 26% seen once. Points from the study as a whole: Tumor Tregs overlapped most with tumor, then blood, naive CD4+ cells. Tumor memory CD4+ T cell TCR gene usage was found to cluster with blood and lymph node memory CD4+ cells and with lymph node naive CD4+ cells.

This receptor was identified in a female donor with breast cancer. The genes are TRBV15 and TRBJ2-6; D is unclear. Sequencing used tumor-infiltrating Tregs sorted from the breast tumor. CDR3 amino acids: CATSRQRFAGANVLTF. The CDR3 coding sequence is TGTGCCACCAGCAGGCAAAGGTTCGCTGGGGCCAACGTCCTGACTTTC.